Listed below are T cell receptor beta chains from one sample, sequenced in a study of blood T cells in healthy people across ages. A single record per CDR3 protein comes from TCRdb applying MiXCR to the 5' RACE reads. The sample yields 1.5 million to 2 million distinct CDR3 sequences, about two fifths seen once. Sequenced: blood. The receptors here all came from a human donor in good health. The CDR3 runs from the conserved cysteine through the conserved F or W. Each record gives: J gene, CDR3 length, V gene, D gene, clone size, CDR3 protein, CDR3 DNA. The D gene is left open where the match is weak. The size field is filled for only some rows; it gives once, few, many or a size class.

J gene: TRBJ1-5
CDR3 length: 15
V gene: TRBV9
D gene: -
clone size: -
CDR3 protein: CASSVGRASNQPQHF
CDR3 DNA: TGTGCCAGCAGCGTAGGTAGGGCAAGCAATCAGCCCCAGCATTTT

J gene: TRBJ2-3
CDR3 length: 16
V gene: TRBV29-1
D gene: -
clone size: once
CDR3 protein: CSVAKGVYPYPNTQYF
CDR3 DNA: TGCAGCGTTGCGAAGGGGGTTTACCCTTACCCCAATACGCAGTATTTT

J gene: TRBJ2-1
CDR3 length: 14
V gene: TRBV20-1
D gene: TRBD1
clone size: -
CDR3 protein: CSARRQGANNEQFF
CDR3 DNA: TGCAGTGCTAGAAGGCAGGGGGCGAACAATGAGCAGTTCTTC

J gene: TRBJ2-7
CDR3 length: 17
V gene: TRBV4-1
D gene: -
clone size: -
CDR3 protein: CASSQTATVIPSYEQYF
CDR3 DNA: TGCGCCAGCAGCCAAACCGCGACAGTTATCCCGTCCTACGAGCAGTACTTC

J gene: TRBJ1-6
CDR3 length: 17
V gene: TRBV4-1
D gene: TRBD1
clone size: -
CDR3 protein: CASSQDPDRGVNSPLHF
CDR3 DNA: TGCGCCAGCAGCCAAGATCCGGACAGGGGCGTGAATTCACCCCTCCACTTT

J gene: TRBJ2-3
CDR3 length: 13
V gene: TRBV2
D gene: -
clone size: -
CDR3 protein: CASHLPPSDTQYF
CDR3 DNA: TGTGCCAGCCATCTTCCTCCTAGCGATACGCAGTATTTT

J gene: TRBJ2-3
CDR3 length: 15
V gene: TRBV7-2
D gene: TRBD2
clone size: -
CDR3 protein: CASSLERGDTDTQYF
CDR3 DNA: TGTGCCAGCAGCTTAGAGCGGGGGGACACAGATACGCAGTATTTT

J gene: TRBJ2-3
CDR3 length: 18
V gene: TRBV7-2
D gene: TRBD2
clone size: -
CDR3 protein: CASSLGYGLAGITDTQYF
CDR3 DNA: TGTGCCAGCAGCTTAGGGTACGGACTAGCGGGGATCACAGATACGCAGTATTTT

J gene: TRBJ1-1
CDR3 length: 12
V gene: TRBV7-2
D gene: -
clone size: -
CDR3 protein: CASSFWAREAFF
CDR3 DNA: TGTGCCAGCAGCTTCTGGGCCCGGGAAGCTTTCTTT

J gene: TRBJ2-6
CDR3 length: 18
V gene: TRBV20-1
D gene: TRBD1
clone size: -
CDR3 protein: CSAPPQGANGSGANVLTF
CDR3 DNA: TGCAGTGCCCCGCCACAGGGGGCGAATGGATCTGGGGCCAACGTCCTGACTTTC

J gene: TRBJ1-2
CDR3 length: 14
V gene: TRBV4-2
D gene: -
clone size: -
CDR3 protein: CASTPERGRGGYTF
CDR3 DNA: TGTGCCAGCACCCCAGAGAGGGGCCGTGGTGGCTACACCTTC

J gene: TRBJ2-7
CDR3 length: 13
V gene: TRBV6-1
D gene: -
clone size: -
CDR3 protein: CASRDCKGCEQYF
CDR3 DNA: TGTGCCAGCAGGGACTGCAAAGGGTGTGAGCAGTACTTC

J gene: TRBJ1-2
CDR3 length: 13
V gene: TRBV12-3/TRBV12-4
D gene: -
clone size: -
CDR3 protein: CASTPRRGNGYTF
CDR3 DNA: TGTGCCAGCACCCCGCGGAGGGGTAATGGCTACACCTTC

J gene: TRBJ2-4
CDR3 length: 11
V gene: TRBV20-1
D gene: -
clone size: few
CDR3 protein: CSAGDRNIQYF
CDR3 DNA: TGCAGTGCTGGGGACCGAAACATTCAGTACTTC

J gene: TRBJ2-7
CDR3 length: 13
V gene: TRBV12-3/TRBV12-4
D gene: -
clone size: -
CDR3 protein: CASSFVTYYEQYF
CDR3 DNA: TGTGCCAGCAGTTTTGTCACCTACTACGAGCAGTACTTC

J gene: TRBJ2-5
CDR3 length: 14
V gene: TRBV6-1
D gene: -
clone size: -
CDR3 protein: CASSVYNSRETQYF
CDR3 DNA: TGTGCCAGCAGTGTTTACAACTCGAGGGAGACCCAGTACTTC

J gene: TRBJ1-1
CDR3 length: 17
V gene: TRBV12-3/TRBV12-4
D gene: -
clone size: -
CDR3 protein: CASSLIRGYWGNTEAFF
CDR3 DNA: TGTGCCAGCAGCCTAATCCGCGGGTATTGGGGGAACACTGAAGCTTTCTTT

J gene: TRBJ1-2
CDR3 length: 13
V gene: TRBV3-1
D gene: -
clone size: -
CDR3 protein: CASSHANSYGYTF
CDR3 DNA: TGTGCCAGCAGCCACGCCAATAGCTATGGCTACACCTTC

J gene: TRBJ2-1
CDR3 length: 16
V gene: TRBV11-2
D gene: TRBD2
clone size: -
CDR3 protein: CASSPTSGGNTIGQFF
CDR3 DNA: TGTGCCAGCAGCCCGACTAGCGGGGGGAATACGATAGGGCAGTTCTTC

J gene: TRBJ1-6
CDR3 length: 14
V gene: TRBV9
D gene: -
clone size: few
CDR3 protein: CASSQRALGTPLHF
CDR3 DNA: TGTGCCAGCAGCCAAAGGGCCCTTGGGACACCCCTCCACTTT

J gene: TRBJ2-7
CDR3 length: 15
V gene: TRBV4-3
D gene: TRBD2
clone size: -
CDR3 protein: CASSQDSGGSYEQYF
CDR3 DNA: TGCGCCAGCAGCCAAGATTCGGGGGGATCCTACGAGCAGTACTTC

J gene: TRBJ2-7
CDR3 length: 15
V gene: TRBV5-6
D gene: TRBD1
clone size: few
CDR3 protein: CASSYYRDSSYEQYF
CDR3 DNA: TGTGCCAGCAGCTATTACCGGGACAGCTCCTACGAGCAGTACTTC

J gene: TRBJ1-6
CDR3 length: 13
V gene: TRBV20-1
D gene: -
clone size: -
CDR3 protein: CSARGPQNSPLHF
CDR3 DNA: TGCAGTGCTAGAGGCCCACAGAATTCACCCCTCCACTTT

J gene: TRBJ2-7
CDR3 length: 14
V gene: TRBV15
D gene: -
clone size: -
CDR3 protein: CATSRETAGYEQYF
CDR3 DNA: TGTGCCACCAGCAGAGAGACGGCGGGGTACGAGCAGTACTTC

J gene: TRBJ2-7
CDR3 length: 14
V gene: TRBV29-1
D gene: -
clone size: few
CDR3 protein: CSARYRDRPYEQYF
CDR3 DNA: TGCAGCGCCCGCTACCGGGACCGACCCTACGAGCAGTACTTC

J gene: TRBJ2-7
CDR3 length: 11
V gene: TRBV10-2
D gene: -
clone size: -
CDR3 protein: CAGSEASEQYF
CDR3 DNA: TGCGCCGGCAGTGAGGCAAGCGAGCAGTACTTC

J gene: TRBJ1-1
CDR3 length: 15
V gene: TRBV5-1
D gene: -
clone size: once
CDR3 protein: CASSSQLTGHTEAFF
CDR3 DNA: TGCGCCAGCAGCTCCCAATTGACCGGACACACTGAAGCTTTCTTT

J gene: TRBJ2-5
CDR3 length: 14
V gene: TRBV28
D gene: TRBD2
clone size: -
CDR3 protein: CAGSLAGAQETQYF
CDR3 DNA: TGTGCCGGCAGTCTAGCGGGGGCGCAAGAGACCCAGTACTTC

J gene: TRBJ1-1
CDR3 length: 14
V gene: TRBV4-1
D gene: TRBD1
clone size: few
CDR3 protein: CASSQADRGTEAFF
CDR3 DNA: TGCGCCAGCAGCCAAGCGGACAGGGGCACTGAAGCTTTCTTT

J gene: TRBJ1-2
CDR3 length: 14
V gene: TRBV4-3
D gene: TRBD1
clone size: -
CDR3 protein: CASSPGQGFIGYTF
CDR3 DNA: TGCGCCAGCAGCCCGGGACAGGGATTTATTGGCTACACCTTC

J gene: TRBJ2-1
CDR3 length: 14
V gene: TRBV5-1
D gene: TRBD1
clone size: few
CDR3 protein: CASSWGDRSNEQFF
CDR3 DNA: TGCGCCAGCAGCTGGGGGGACAGGTCCAATGAGCAGTTCTTC

J gene: TRBJ2-7
CDR3 length: 19
V gene: TRBV12-3/TRBV12-4
D gene: TRBD1
clone size: -
CDR3 protein: CASSLAFVSPGTVSYEQYF
CDR3 DNA: TGTGCCAGCAGTTTAGCCTTTGTCTCCCCCGGGACAGTTTCCTACGAGCAGTACTTC

J gene: TRBJ2-1
CDR3 length: 16
V gene: TRBV4-1
D gene: TRBD1
clone size: -
CDR3 protein: CASSHSGTGPYNEQFF
CDR3 DNA: TGCGCCAGCAGCCACTCCGGGACAGGGCCCTACAATGAGCAGTTCTTC

J gene: TRBJ2-7
CDR3 length: 15
V gene: TRBV9
D gene: TRBD2
clone size: many
CDR3 protein: CASSPSGGPSYEQYF
CDR3 DNA: TGTGCCAGCAGCCCGAGCGGGGGCCCTTCCTACGAGCAGTACTTC

J gene: TRBJ2-7
CDR3 length: 13
V gene: TRBV5-5
D gene: -
clone size: many
CDR3 protein: CASSRGQSYEQYF
CDR3 DNA: TGTGCCAGCAGCCGCGGACAGTCATACGAGCAGTACTTC

J gene: TRBJ1-5
CDR3 length: 15
V gene: TRBV12-3/TRBV12-4
D gene: -
clone size: -
CDR3 protein: CASSLWDTSNQPQHF
CDR3 DNA: TGTGCCAGCAGTTTGTGGGACACGAGCAATCAGCCCCAGCATTTT

J gene: TRBJ1-6
CDR3 length: 15
V gene: TRBV6-6
D gene: TRBD1
clone size: -
CDR3 protein: CASTQLPRGDSPLHF
CDR3 DNA: TGTGCCAGCACTCAACTTCCCAGGGGGGATTCACCCCTCCACTTT

J gene: TRBJ2-7
CDR3 length: 13
V gene: TRBV9
D gene: -
clone size: -
CDR3 protein: CASSPGGQNEQYF
CDR3 DNA: TGTGCCAGCAGCCCTGGGGGCCAAAACGAGCAGTACTTC

J gene: TRBJ1-5
CDR3 length: 16
V gene: TRBV6-2/TRBV6-3
D gene: TRBD1
clone size: -
CDR3 protein: CASSYSATGGSQPQHF
CDR3 DNA: TGTGCCAGCAGTTACTCCGCGACAGGGGGCAGTCAGCCCCAGCATTTT

J gene: TRBJ2-1
CDR3 length: 16
V gene: TRBV28
D gene: TRBD1
clone size: -
CDR3 protein: CASSWFGDSAYNEQFF
CDR3 DNA: TGTGCCAGCAGTTGGTTCGGGGACAGCGCTTACAATGAGCAGTTCTTC

J gene: TRBJ1-5
CDR3 length: 20
V gene: TRBV6-1
D gene: -
clone size: -
CDR3 protein: CASRIRSGGQGYGVYQPQHF
CDR3 DNA: TGTGCCAGCAGAATACGATCGGGGGGACAAGGCTATGGGGTCTATCAGCCCCAGCATTTT

J gene: TRBJ1-3
CDR3 length: 15
V gene: TRBV20-1
D gene: -
clone size: -
CDR3 protein: CKAREYQGAGNTIYF
CDR3 DNA: TGCAAGGCTAGAGAGTATCAGGGTGCTGGAAACACCATATATTTT